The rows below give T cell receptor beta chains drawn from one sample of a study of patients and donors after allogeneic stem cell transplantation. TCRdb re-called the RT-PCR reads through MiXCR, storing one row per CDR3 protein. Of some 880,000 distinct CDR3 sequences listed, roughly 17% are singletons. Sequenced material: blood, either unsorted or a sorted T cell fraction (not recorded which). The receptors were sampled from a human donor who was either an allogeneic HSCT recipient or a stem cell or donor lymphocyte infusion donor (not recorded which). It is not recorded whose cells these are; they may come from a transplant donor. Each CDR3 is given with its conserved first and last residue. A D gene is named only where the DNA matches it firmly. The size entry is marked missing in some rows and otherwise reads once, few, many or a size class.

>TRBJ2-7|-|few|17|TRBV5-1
CASSLGSFGGTSYEQYF
TGCGCCAGCAGCTTGGGTTCGTTTGGCGGAACATCCTACGAGCAGTACTTC
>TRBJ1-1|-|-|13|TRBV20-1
CSARRGLGTEAFF
TGCAGTGCTAGACGGGGGCTGGGCACTGAAGCTTTCTTT
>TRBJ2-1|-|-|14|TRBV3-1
CASSPRRGPNEQFF
TGTGCCAGCAGCCCTCGTCGCGGGCCTAATGAGCAGTTCTTC
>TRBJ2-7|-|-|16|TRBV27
CASSFEGAEGPYEQYF
TGTGCCAGCAGTTTTGAGGGAGCAGAGGGTCCCTACGAGCAGTACTTC
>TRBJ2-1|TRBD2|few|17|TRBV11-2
CASSPTALAGVEGEQFF
TGTGCCAGCAGCCCGACCGCCCTAGCGGGAGTCGAGGGTGAGCAGTTCTTC
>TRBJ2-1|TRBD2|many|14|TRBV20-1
CSARLGLADNEQFF
TGCAGTGCTAGATTGGGACTAGCGGACAATGAGCAGTTCTTC
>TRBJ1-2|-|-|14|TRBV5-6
CASTPGGVGNGYTF
TGTGCCAGCACCCCGGGGGGCGTGGGGAACGGCTACACCTTC
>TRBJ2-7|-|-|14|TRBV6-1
CASSVQGFFYEQYF
TGTGCCAGCAGCGTACAGGGTTTTTTCTACGAGCAGTACTTC
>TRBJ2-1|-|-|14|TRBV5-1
CASRGGGLYNEQFF
TGCGCCAGCAGGGGTGGGGGCCTCTACAATGAGCAGTTCTTC
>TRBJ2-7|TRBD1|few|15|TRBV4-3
CASSRSTGGSYEQYF
TGCGCCAGCAGCCGTTCGACAGGGGGCTCCTACGAGCAGTACTTC
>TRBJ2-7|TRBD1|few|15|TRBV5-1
CASSLRQGDNYEQYF
TGCGCCAGCAGCTTAAGGCAGGGGGACAACTACGAGCAGTACTTC
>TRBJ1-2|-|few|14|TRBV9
CASTQSGEGYGYTF
TGTGCCAGCACCCAAAGCGGGGAAGGGTATGGCTACACCTTC
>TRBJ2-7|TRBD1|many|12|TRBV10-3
CAIKGQSYEQYF
TGTGCCATCAAGGGACAGAGCTACGAGCAGTACTTC
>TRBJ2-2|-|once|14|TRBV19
CASRTGRDAGELFF
TGTGCCAGCAGGACAGGGAGGGACGCCGGGGAGCTGTTTTTT
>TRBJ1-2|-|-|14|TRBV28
CASSLLQGLYGYTF
TGTGCCAGCAGTTTATTGCAGGGACTCTATGGCTACACCTTC
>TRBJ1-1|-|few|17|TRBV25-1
CASSEYLPEALNTEAFF
TGTGCCAGCAGTGAATATCTCCCAGAAGCTCTGAACACTGAAGCTTTCTTT
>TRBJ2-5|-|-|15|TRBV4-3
CASSQGKGTGETQYF
TGCGCCAGCAGCCAAGGGAAGGGGACGGGGGAGACCCAGTACTTC
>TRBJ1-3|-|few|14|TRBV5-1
CASSLSVAGGTIYF
TGCGCCAGCAGCTTGTCGGTAGCTGGCGGCACCATATATTTT
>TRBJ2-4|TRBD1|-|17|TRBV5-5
CASSEQTGGVDKNIQYF
TGTGCCAGCAGCGAACAGACAGGGGGCGTCGACAAAAACATTCAGTACTTC
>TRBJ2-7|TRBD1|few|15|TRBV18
CASSPYQGAGYEQYF
TGTGCCAGCTCACCATACCAGGGGGCTGGATACGAGCAGTACTTC
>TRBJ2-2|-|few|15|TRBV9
CASSEPWRDTGELFF
TGTGCCAGCAGCGAACCTTGGCGGGACACCGGGGAGCTGTTTTTT
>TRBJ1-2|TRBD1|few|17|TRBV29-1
CSVPVRDRGFSGSGYTF
TGCAGCGTCCCCGTGAGGGACAGGGGTTTTAGCGGATCGGGCTACACCTTC